Listed below are T cell receptor beta chains from one sample, sequenced in a study of blood T cell repertoires in COVID-19. This table comes from immunoSEQ multiplex PCR, and its TCRdb copy is limited to in-frame clones, with some not included. The sample includes hundreds of thousands of clones, 75% to 90% of them seen just once. Source material: peripheral blood. The receptors shown here come from a man between 60 and 70 years old who had recovered from COVID-19. The conserved cysteine and the conserved F or W are not part of the CDR3 here.

v_call: TRBV10-3
j_call: TRBJ1-2
cdr3_aa: AISTLGQGDGYT

v_call: TRBV7-2
j_call: TRBJ1-2
cdr3_aa: ASSARTGAFYGYT

v_call: TRBV5-1
j_call: TRBJ1-3
cdr3_aa: ASRRGQSSGNTIY

v_call: TRBV2
j_call: TRBJ2-4
cdr3_aa: ASRTESKSKNIQY

v_call: TRBV2
j_call: TRBJ1-2
cdr3_aa: ANLRWTGDYGYT

v_call: TRBV2
j_call: TRBJ2-1
cdr3_aa: ASSAVAGSEQF

v_call: TRBV6-1
j_call: TRBJ1-4
cdr3_aa: ASSDLGLYGGKLF

v_call: TRBV5-1
j_call: TRBJ1-2
cdr3_aa: ASSLSPGVYGYT

v_call: TRBV3-1/TRBV3-2
j_call: TRBJ1-1
cdr3_aa: ASSQPPGETEAF

v_call: TRBV7-6
j_call: TRBJ1-4
cdr3_aa: ASSLGGSLSNEKLF